This passage covers 5 T cell receptor beta chains from one sample sequenced in a study of cytomegalovirus exposure and HLA in healthy donors. PCR used 60 Vbeta primers and 13 Jbeta primers. Only in-frame clones appear in the TCRdb table, and some are missing; sequencing was by immunoSEQ multiplex PCR. The sample includes over 130,000 clones, about 80% of them seen just once. The sample was PBMCs. These receptor sequences come from a middle-aged man in good health and CMV-seronegative.

V gene TRBV6-5 combines with J gene TRBJ1-4; TRBD1 might be the D (5 bases). CDR3 size: 15 residues. V shed 2 bases and J shed 8 bases, with 15 bases lying between them. Germline V gene data show CDR1 as MNHEY and CDR2 as SVGAGI. The CDR3 region has the DNA TGTGCCAGCAGTTACAGGTCCAGGGCTGAGGAAAAACTGTTTTTT. It yields the protein CASSYRSRAEEKLFF.

This rearrangement joins TRBV10-3 to TRBJ2-1, with TRBD2 as a possible D gene (5 bases). This CDR3 contains 12 residues. CDR1 and CDR2 from the germline V gene are ENHRY and SYGVKD. V gave up 10 bases and J gave up 8 bases, with 15 bases separating them. The CDR3 sequence is CATADGVHEQFF. The CDR3 bases are TGTGCCACCGCAGACGGGGTTCATGAGCAGTTCTTC.

This clone was counted between two and nine times. The J gene is TRBJ1-4, the V gene TRBV11-2; TRBD1 agrees at 9 bases. The CDR3 is 15 amino acids. V shed 5 bases and J 7 bases; nucleotides not matched to a gene: 8. Per the germline V gene, CDR1 is SGHAT and CDR2 is FQNNGV. The CDR3 spells CASSLTTGGGEKLFF. The CDR3 nucleotides are TGTGCCAGCAGCCTGACGACAGGGGGAGGTGAAAAACTGTTTTTT.

This rearrangement joins TRBV28 to TRBJ1-2; D is unclear. This CDR3 is built from 16 residues. V was trimmed by 4 bases and J by 4 bases, leaving 19 bases between them. CDR1 and CDR2 (germline): MDHEN, SYDVKM. CDR3 in DNA: TGTGCCAGCAGTTCACCGGCAGGTGGTAGCGGCTATGGCTACACCTTC. This sequence encodes CASSSPAGGSGYGYTF.

This chain connects TRBV7-2 to TRBJ1-5, with D possibly being TRBD1 (6 bases). Germline CDR1 and CDR2: SGHTA and FQGNSA. Trimming cost V 3 bases and J 1 base, with 19 bases left between them. The CDR3 consists of 18 residues. The CDR3 DNA reads TGTGCCAGCAGCTTTGGGGGCTGGGGGGGCTCCAGCAATCAGCCCCAGCATTTT. Translation gives CASSFGGWGGSSNQPQHF.